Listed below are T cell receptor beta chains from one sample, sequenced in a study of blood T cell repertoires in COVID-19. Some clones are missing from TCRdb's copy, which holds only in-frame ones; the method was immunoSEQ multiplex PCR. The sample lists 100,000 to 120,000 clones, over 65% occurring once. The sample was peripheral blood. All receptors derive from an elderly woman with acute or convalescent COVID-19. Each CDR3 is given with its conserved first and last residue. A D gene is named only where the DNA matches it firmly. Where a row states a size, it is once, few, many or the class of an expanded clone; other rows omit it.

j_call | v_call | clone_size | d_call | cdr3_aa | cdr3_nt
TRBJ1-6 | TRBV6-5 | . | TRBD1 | CASSYIGTGRNSPLHF | TGTGCCAGCAGTTACATCGGGACAGGGAGGAATTCACCCCTCCACTTT
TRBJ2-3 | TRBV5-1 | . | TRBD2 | CASSRSPSGRTTDTQYF | TGCGCCAGCAGCAGAAGTCCTAGCGGGAGGACCACAGATACGCAGTATTTT
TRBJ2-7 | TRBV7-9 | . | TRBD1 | CASSPGTGESYEQYF | TGTGCCAGCAGCCCCGGGACAGGGGAATCCTACGAGCAGTACTTC
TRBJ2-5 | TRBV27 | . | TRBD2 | CATAPSGRVQETQYF | TGTGCCACCGCCCCCAGCGGGAGGGTCCAAGAGACCCAGTACTTC
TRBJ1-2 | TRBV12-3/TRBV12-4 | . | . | CASSLTAADYTF | TGTGCCAGCAGTTTAACGGCGGCTGACTACACCTTC
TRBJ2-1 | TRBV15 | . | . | CATSRRDARRLYNEQFF | TGTGCCACCAGCAGGCGGGACGCCCGAAGACTCTACAATGAGCAGTTCTTC
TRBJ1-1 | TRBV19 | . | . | CASSTGGRGTEAFF | TGTGCCAGTAGTACCGGGGGGCGGGGCACTGAAGCTTTCTTT
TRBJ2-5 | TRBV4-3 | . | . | CASSHQAEETQYF | TGCGCCAGCAGCCACCAGGCTGAAGAGACCCAGTACTTC
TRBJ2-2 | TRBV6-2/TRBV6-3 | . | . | CASSYGAGQSTGELFF | TGTGCCAGCAGTTATGGGGCGGGACAGAGCACCGGGGAGCTGTTTTTT
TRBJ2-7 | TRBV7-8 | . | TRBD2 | CASSEFYPAGGLNYEQYF | TGTGCCAGCAGCGAATTCTATCCAGCGGGGGGCCTAAACTACGAGCAGTACTTC
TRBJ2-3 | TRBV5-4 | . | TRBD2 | CASSLSGASTDTQYF | TGTGCCAGCAGCTTAAGCGGGGCAAGCACAGATACGCAGTATTTT
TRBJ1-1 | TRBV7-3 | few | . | CASSLTVGAEAFF | TGTGCCAGCAGCTTAACAGTAGGGGCTGAAGCTTTCTTT
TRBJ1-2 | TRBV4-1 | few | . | CASSPDIYYGYTF | TGCGCCAGCAGCCCGGACATCTACTATGGCTACACCTTC
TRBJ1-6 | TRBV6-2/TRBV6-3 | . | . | CASSSRGGNNSPLHF | TGTGCCAGCAGTTCCCGCGGGGGGAACAATTCACCCCTCCACTTT
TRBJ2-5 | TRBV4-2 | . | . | CASSQGPQQGVQETQYF | TGTGCCAGCAGCCAAGGCCCCCAACAGGGAGTCCAAGAGACCCAGTACTTC
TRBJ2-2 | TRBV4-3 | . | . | CASSSPVGAHTGELFF | TGCGCCAGCAGCTCCCCAGTGGGGGCTCACACCGGGGAGCTGTTTTTT
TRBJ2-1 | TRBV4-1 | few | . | CASSFSVDSYNEQFF | TGCGCCAGCAGCTTTAGCGTCGACTCCTACAATGAGCAGTTCTTC
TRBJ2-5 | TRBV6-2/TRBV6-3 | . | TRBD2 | CASSGETSGLSETQYF | TGTGCCAGCAGTGGGGAGACTAGCGGGCTGTCGGAGACCCAGTACTTC
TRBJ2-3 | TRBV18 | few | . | CASSLTSPGTDTQYF | TGTGCCAGCTCCCTCACTAGTCCAGGCACAGATACGCAGTATTTT
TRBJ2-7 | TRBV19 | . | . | CASRGGSRGTYEQYF | TGTGCCAGTAGAGGGGGTTCCAGGGGTACCTACGAGCAGTACTTC
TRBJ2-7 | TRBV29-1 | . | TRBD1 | CSARDRVNEQYF | TGCAGCGCCCGGGACAGGGTTAACGAGCAGTACTTC
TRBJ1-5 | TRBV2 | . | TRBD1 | CASSLQGLGNQPQHF | TGTGCCAGCAGTTTACAGGGGTTGGGGAATCAGCCCCAGCATTTT
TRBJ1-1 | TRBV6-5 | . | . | CASRPGGTTEAFF | TGTGCCAGCAGGCCGGGGGGCACCACTGAAGCTTTCTTT
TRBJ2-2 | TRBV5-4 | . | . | CASRGAAGTGELFF | TGTGCCAGCAGAGGAGCTGCGGGCACCGGGGAGCTGTTTTTT
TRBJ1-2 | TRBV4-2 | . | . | CASSQGRVGDRSYTF | TGTGCCAGCAGCCAAGGGAGGGTAGGAGATCGAAGCTACACCTTC
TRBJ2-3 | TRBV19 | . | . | CASKRGLNTDTQYF | TGTGCCAGTAAGAGGGGACTTAACACAGATACGCAGTATTTT
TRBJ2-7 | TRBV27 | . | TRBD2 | CASSLTSGMTEQYF | TGTGCCAGCAGTTTAACTAGCGGGATGACCGAGCAGTACTTC
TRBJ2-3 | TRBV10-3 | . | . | CAVTDRASTDTQYF | TGTGCCGTTACAGACAGAGCTAGCACAGATACGCAGTATTTT
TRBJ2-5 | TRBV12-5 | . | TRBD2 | CASGLAFGTSGGATSETQYF | TGTGCTAGTGGTTTGGCCTTCGGGACTAGCGGGGGGGCTACGAGTGAGACCCAGTACTTC
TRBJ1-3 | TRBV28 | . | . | CASRPLDFDSIYF | TGTGCCAGCAGGCCCCTGGACTTCGACTCCATATATTTT
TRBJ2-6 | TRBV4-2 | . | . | CASSQVGFSGANVLTF | TGTGCCAGCAGCCAAGTCGGGTTCTCTGGGGCCAACGTCCTGACTTTC
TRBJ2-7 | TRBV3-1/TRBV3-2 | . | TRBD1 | CASSRGTGRGLYEQYF | TGTGCCAGCAGCCGGGGGACAGGCCGAGGACTCTACGAGCAGTACTTC
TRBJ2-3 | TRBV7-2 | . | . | CASSSRLGQGTDTQYF | TGTGCCAGCAGCTCGAGACTAGGACAGGGCACAGATACGCAGTATTTT
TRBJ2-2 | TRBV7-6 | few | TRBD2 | CASSSLRGRSTGELFF | TGTGCCAGCAGCTCCCTACGCGGGAGGAGCACCGGGGAGCTGTTTTTT
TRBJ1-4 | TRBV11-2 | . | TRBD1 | CASSLGQGNEKLFF | TGTGCCAGCAGCTTGGGACAGGGGAATGAAAAACTGTTTTTT
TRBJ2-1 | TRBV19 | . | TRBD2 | CASSIWTSGRGNEQFF | TGTGCCAGTAGTATATGGACTAGCGGGAGGGGCAATGAGCAGTTCTTC
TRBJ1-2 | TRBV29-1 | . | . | CSVNRPSGYTF | TGCAGCGTGAACAGACCGAGCGGCTACACCTTC
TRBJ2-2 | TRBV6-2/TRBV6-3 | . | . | CASSSLAGRGELFF | TGTGCCAGCAGTTCTTTGGCGGGACGCGGGGAGCTGTTTTTT
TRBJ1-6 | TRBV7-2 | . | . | CASSKRSGENSPLHF | TGTGCCAGCAGCAAACGATCAGGGGAGAATTCACCCCTCCACTTT
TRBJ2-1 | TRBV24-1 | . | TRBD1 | CATSDSGQVPNEQFF | TGTGCCACCAGTGATTCGGGACAGGTCCCCAATGAGCAGTTCTTC
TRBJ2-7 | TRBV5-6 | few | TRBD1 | CASSFLQGSYEQYF | TGTGCCAGCAGCTTTCTACAGGGGTCCTACGAGCAGTACTTC
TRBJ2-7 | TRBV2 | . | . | CASQGNSYEQYF | TGTGCCAGTCAGGGTAACTCCTACGAGCAGTACTTC
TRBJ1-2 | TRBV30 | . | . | CAWTPGGAGGGYTF | TGTGCCTGGACCCCCGGGGGGGCAGGCGGAGGCTACACCTTC
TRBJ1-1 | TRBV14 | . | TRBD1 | CASSQVSMTGRNAFF | TGTGCCAGCAGCCAAGTTTCCATGACAGGGAGGAATGCTTTCTTT
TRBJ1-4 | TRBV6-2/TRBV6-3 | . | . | CASSYPGGPNEKLFF | TGTGCCAGCAGTTACCCCGGGGGGCCTAATGAAAAACTGTTTTTT
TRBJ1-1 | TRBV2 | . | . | CASSEGWGGLNTEAFF | TGTGCCAGCAGTGAAGGGTGGGGGGGGCTGAACACTGAAGCTTTCTTT
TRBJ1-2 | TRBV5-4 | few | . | CASSGDTNYGYTF | TGTGCCAGCAGCGGCGACACTAACTATGGCTACACCTTC
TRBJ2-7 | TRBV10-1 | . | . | CASSNNYEQYF | TGCGCCAGCTCTAATAACTACGAGCAGTACTTC
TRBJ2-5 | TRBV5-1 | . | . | CASSLAGTSPRETQYF | TGCGCCAGCAGCTTGGCCGGGACATCGCCGAGGGAGACCCAGTACTTC
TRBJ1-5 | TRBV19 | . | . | CASSSGKGGDQPQHF | TGTGCCAGTAGTTCCGGAAAAGGGGGGGATCAGCCCCAGCATTTT